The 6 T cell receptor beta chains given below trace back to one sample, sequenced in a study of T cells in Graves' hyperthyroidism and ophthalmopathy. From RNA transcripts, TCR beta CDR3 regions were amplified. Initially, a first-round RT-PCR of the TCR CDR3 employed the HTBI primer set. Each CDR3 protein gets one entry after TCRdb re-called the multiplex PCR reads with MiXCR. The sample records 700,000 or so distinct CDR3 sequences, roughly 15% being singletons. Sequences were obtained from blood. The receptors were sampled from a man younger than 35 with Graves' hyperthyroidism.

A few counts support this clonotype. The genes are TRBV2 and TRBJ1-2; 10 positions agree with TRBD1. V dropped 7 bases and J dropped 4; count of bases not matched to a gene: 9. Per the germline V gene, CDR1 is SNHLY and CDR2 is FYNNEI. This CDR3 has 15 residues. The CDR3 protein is CASKDDRGLIYGYTF. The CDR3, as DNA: TGTGCCAGCAAAGATGACAGGGGGCTCATCTATGGCTACACCTTC. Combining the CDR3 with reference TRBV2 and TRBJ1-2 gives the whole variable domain EPEVTQTPSHQVTQMGQEVILRCVPISNHLYFYWYRQILGQKVEFLVSFYNNEISEKSEIFDDQFSVERPDGSNFTLKIRSTKLEDSAMYFCASKDDRGLIYGYTFGSGTRLTVV.

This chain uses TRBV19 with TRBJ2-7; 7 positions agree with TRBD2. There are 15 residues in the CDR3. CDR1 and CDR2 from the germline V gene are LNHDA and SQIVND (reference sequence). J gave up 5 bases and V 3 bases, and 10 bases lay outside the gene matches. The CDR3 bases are TGTGCCAGTAGTATTGAGGCGGGAGCCCTCCACGAGCAGTACTTC. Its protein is CASSIEAGALHEQYF.

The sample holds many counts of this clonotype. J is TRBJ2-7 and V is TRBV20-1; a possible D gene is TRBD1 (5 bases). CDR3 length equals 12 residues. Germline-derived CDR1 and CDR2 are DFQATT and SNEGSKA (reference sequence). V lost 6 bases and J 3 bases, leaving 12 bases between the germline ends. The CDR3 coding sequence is TGCAGTGCGGGCCCCAGGGTCTACGAGCAGTACTTC. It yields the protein CSAGPRVYEQYF.

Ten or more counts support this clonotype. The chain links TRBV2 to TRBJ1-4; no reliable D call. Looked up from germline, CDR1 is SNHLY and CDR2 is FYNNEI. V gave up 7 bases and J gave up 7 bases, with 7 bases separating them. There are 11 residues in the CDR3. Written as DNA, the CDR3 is TGTGCCAGCACGAGGGTTGAAAAACTGTTTTTT. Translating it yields CASTRVEKLFF.

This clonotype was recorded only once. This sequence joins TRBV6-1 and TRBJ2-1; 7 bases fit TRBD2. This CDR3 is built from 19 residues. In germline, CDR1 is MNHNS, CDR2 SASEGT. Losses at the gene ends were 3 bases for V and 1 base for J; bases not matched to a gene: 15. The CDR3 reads CASSESSSGRAASYNEQFF. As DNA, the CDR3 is TGTGCCAGCAGTGAGTCCTCTAGCGGAAGGGCAGCTTCCTACAATGAGCAGTTCTTC.

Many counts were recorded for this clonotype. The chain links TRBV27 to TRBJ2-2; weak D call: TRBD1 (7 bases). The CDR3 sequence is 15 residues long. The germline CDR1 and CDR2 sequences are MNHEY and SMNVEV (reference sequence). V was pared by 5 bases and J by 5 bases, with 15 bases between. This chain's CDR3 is CASSPGDSVTGELFF. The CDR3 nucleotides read TGTGCCAGCAGTCCGGGGGACAGTGTGACCGGGGAGCTGTTTTTT.